The 3 T cell receptor beta chains below come from one sample, sequenced in a study of T-cell reconstitution after alpha-beta-depleted transplantation in children. This sample's TCRbeta library carried unique molecular identifier barcodes. MiXCR, run by TCRdb on the PCR reads, gives a single entry per CDR3 protein. In the table there are about 580,000 distinct CDR3 sequences, around 23% of which are singletons. The material was PBMCs, mostly from graft donor cells, obtained 360 days after TCRalphabeta/CD19-depleted stem cell transplant. These receptors were taken from a boy in the first two years of life who had a stem cell transplant for acute myeloid leukemia, so the T cells may come from the graft donor.

This chain connects TRBV5-5 to TRBJ2-3; D is unclear. V was clipped by 0 bases and J by 5 bases, with 7 bases between them. CDR3 size: 13 residues. Germline CDR1 reads SGHKS; CDR2 reads YYEKEE (reference sequence). CDR3 residues: CASSLEARDTQYF. The DNA for the CDR3 is TGTGCCAGCAGCTTGGAGGCCCGAGATACGCAGTATTTT.

This rearrangement joins TRBV15 to TRBJ2-1, with unresolved D. V dropped 2 bases and J dropped 6 bases, with 5 bases sitting between them. Per germline, CDR1 LNHNV and CDR2 YYDKDF (reference sequence). The length of the CDR3 is 12 residues. For the CDR3, the DNA is TGTGCCACCAGCAGAAGCCCCAATGAGCAGTTCTTC. Amino acid sequence: CATSRSPNEQFF. Variable domain in full (rest from reference TRBV15 and TRBJ2-1): DAMVIQNPRYQVTQFGKPVTLSCSQTLNHNVMYWYQQKSSQAPKLLFHYYDKDFNNEADTPDNFQSRRPNTSFCFLDIRSPGLGDTAMYLCATSRSPNEQFFGPGTRLTVL.

This clonotype was observed a few times. CDR3 residues: CSARVSGGPISYNEQFF. The CDR3 coding sequence is TGCAGTGCTAGGGTCAGCGGGGGGCCTATCTCCTACAATGAGCAGTTCTTC. The chain joins TRBV20-1 to TRBJ2-1, with TRBD2 matching 9 bases. The length of the CDR3 is 17 residues. With V trimmed by 3 bases and J by 0 bases, 9 bases remained unmatched. Germline CDR1 DFQATT, CDR2 SNEGSKA (reference sequence).